These T cell receptor beta chains were read from a single sample in a study of OX40 agonist ivuxolimab in advanced cancers. Only in-frame clones appear in the TCRdb table, and some are missing; sequencing was by immunoSEQ multiplex PCR. The data hold 72,000 or so clones, with roughly 80% observed a single time. This specimen was CD4+ or CD8+ T cells sorted from blood, taken in a trial of the OX40 agonist ivuxolimab. The receptor set was obtained from an adult with an advanced solid tumor such as melanoma, head and neck, liver or kidney cancer. The CDR3 runs from the conserved cysteine through the conserved F or W. A D gene is named only where the DNA matches it firmly. Rows give clone size only sometimes, using once, few, many, or a class for an expanded clone.

TRBV27,TRBJ1-2,NA,NA,CASPRTPIESYGYTF,TGTGCCAGCCCCAGGACCCCAATTGAGAGCTATGGCTACACCTTC
TRBV6-5,TRBJ2-5,NA,NA,CASTGVTGTETQYF,TGTGCCAGCACCGGTGTTACAGGGACGGAGACCCAGTACTTC
TRBV2,TRBJ1-2,NA,NA,CASTEALRKDGYTF,TGTGCCAGCACCGAGGCGCTCAGGAAGGATGGCTACACCTTC
TRBV29-1,TRBJ2-5,NA,medium-sized,CSVDSHKALETQYF,TGCAGCGTTGACTCCCACAAGGCTTTGGAGACCCAGTACTTC
TRBV4-2,TRBJ2-1,TRBD2,NA,CASSPIAGNNEQFF,TGTGCCAGCAGCCCGATAGCGGGGAACAATGAGCAGTTCTTC
TRBV2,TRBJ1-2,NA,NA,CASSQREYGYTF,TGTGCCAGCAGTCAGAGAGAATATGGCTACACCTTC
TRBV10-3,TRBJ1-2,TRBD1,NA,CAISESTPGTGGVGYTF,TGTGCCATCAGTGAATCTACCCCCGGGACAGGGGGAGTTGGCTACACCTTC
TRBV2,TRBJ2-2,NA,NA,CASKRGLNTGELFF,TGTGCCAGCAAAAGGGGTCTGAACACCGGGGAGCTGTTTTTT
TRBV12-5,TRBJ2-7,TRBD2,once,CASGFSGTSGTYEQYF,TGTGCTAGTGGTTTCTCCGGGACTAGCGGAACCTACGAGCAGTACTTC
TRBV6-1,TRBJ2-7,TRBD1,NA,CAGTGGYSYEQYF,TGTGCCGGAACAGGGGGATACTCCTACGAGCAGTACTTC
TRBV7-6,TRBJ1-3,TRBD1,NA,CASSLRTGDGNTIYF,TGTGCCAGCAGCTTAAGAACAGGGGATGGAAACACCATATATTTT
TRBV11-2,TRBJ2-5,TRBD2,NA,CASSSAGGPPETQYF,TGTGCCAGCAGCTCAGCGGGGGGGCCCCCAGAGACCCAGTACTTC
TRBV7-2,TRBJ2-5,TRBD2,NA,CASSGEIGTSGQETQYF,TGTGCCAGCAGTGGGGAAATAGGGACTAGCGGGCAAGAGACCCAGTACTTC
TRBV19,TRBJ2-1,NA,NA,CASSIDGALNEQFF,TGTGCCAGTAGTATAGATGGGGCGTTAAATGAGCAGTTCTTC
TRBV5-3,TRBJ1-2,NA,NA,CARSWTKGGSIYGYTF,TGTGCCAGAAGCTGGACTAAGGGGGGCAGCATCTATGGCTACACCTTC
TRBV15,TRBJ1-5,NA,once,CATSQRFSNQPQHF,TGTGCCACCAGTCAACGGTTTAGCAATCAGCCCCAGCATTTT
TRBV5-1,TRBJ2-5,NA,NA,CASSPIGQSGETQYF,TGCGCCAGCAGCCCGATCGGACAGAGTGGGGAGACCCAGTACTTC
TRBV2,TRBJ1-3,NA,once,CASRREATIYF,TGTGCCAGCAGACGAGAGGCCACCATATATTTT
TRBV5-4,TRBJ2-3,TRBD2,NA,CASSPGLAGTDTQYF,TGTGCCAGCAGCCCCGGACTAGCCGGCACAGATACGCAGTATTTT
TRBV9,TRBJ1-3,TRBD1,NA,CASSVETGSSGNTIYF,TGTGCCAGCAGCGTGGAGACAGGGAGCTCTGGAAACACCATATATTTT
TRBV7-9,TRBJ2-2,NA,NA,CASSLVGDTGELFF,TGTGCCAGCAGCTTAGTGGGGGACACCGGGGAGCTGTTTTTT
TRBV27,TRBJ1-4,TRBD1,once,CASSGTGGLREKLFF,TGTGCCAGCAGCGGGACAGGGGGTTTAAGGGAAAAACTGTTTTTT
TRBV5-1,TRBJ2-7,NA,NA,CASSNDPTPYEQYF,TGCGCCAGCAGCAATGATCCTACCCCCTACGAGCAGTACTTC
TRBV7-9,TRBJ1-2,NA,NA,CAGSKLRLLGGYTF,TGTGCCGGGAGTAAACTTAGGTTGCTGGGCGGCTACACCTTC
TRBV7-9,TRBJ2-3,TRBD2,NA,CASSLGLSGTSTDTQYF,TGTGCCAGCAGCTTAGGCTTGAGCGGGACGTCCACAGATACGCAGTATTTT
TRBV5-6,TRBJ2-1,NA,NA,CASTLGGGHYNEQFF,TGTGCCAGCACCTTGGGCGGGGGACATTACAATGAGCAGTTCTTC
TRBV7-2,TRBJ1-1,TRBD1,NA,CASSLAPRTGGTEAFF,TGTGCCAGCAGCTTAGCACCAAGGACAGGGGGTACTGAAGCTTTCTTT
TRBV5-1,TRBJ2-2,NA,NA,CASSTRWDTGELFF,TGCGCCAGCAGCACCCGCTGGGACACCGGGGAGCTGTTTTTT
TRBV5-1,TRBJ1-4,NA,NA,CASSLRDTSLEKLFF,TGCGCCAGCAGTTTACGGGACACCTCCCTTGAAAAACTGTTTTTT
TRBV2,TRBJ1-6,NA,few,CASSEVQGLGSPLHF,TGTGCCAGCAGTGAAGTTCAGGGATTGGGGTCACCCCTCCACTTT
TRBV15,TRBJ2-2,TRBD1,NA,CATCPNDRVENTGELFF,TGTGCCACCTGTCCGAATGACAGGGTGGAGAACACCGGGGAGCTGTTTTTT
TRBV6-1,TRBJ2-3,NA,few,CASSEAVGPTDTQYF,TGTGCCAGCAGTGAAGCGGTGGGCCCCACAGATACGCAGTATTTT
TRBV19,TRBJ2-5,NA,medium-sized,CASNEGTETQYF,TGTGCCAGTAATGAGGGGACAGAGACCCAGTACTTC
TRBV2,TRBJ2-3,NA,NA,CASSEVSVGTDTQYF,TGTGCCAGCAGTGAGGTCTCGGTGGGCACAGATACGCAGTATTTT
TRBV7-9,TRBJ2-5,NA,NA,CASSLAGTTGTQYF,TGTGCCAGCAGCTTAGCCGGGACCACAGGGACCCAGTACTTC
TRBV9,TRBJ2-2,NA,NA,CASSVAGDTGELFF,TGTGCCAGCAGCGTAGCTGGGGACACCGGGGAGCTGTTTTTT
TRBV7-9,TRBJ1-3,TRBD1,NA,CASSPGQGYGNTIYF,TGTGCCAGCAGCCCGGGACAGGGATATGGAAACACCATATATTTT
TRBV7-3,TRBJ2-1,NA,NA,CASSYGRGDEQFF,TGTGCCAGCAGCTACGGCAGGGGGGATGAGCAGTTCTTC